This entry lists 22 T cell receptor beta chains sequenced from one sample in a study of chemoradiotherapy in HPV16-positive cancers. Profiled with immunoSEQ multiplex PCR; TCRdb holds only in-frame clones, not every one. The data show approximately 35,000 clones, with roughly 78% seen just once and 3.5% to 4% held by the top ten. Sequences were derived from blood, sampled from a patient who underwent chemoradiotherapy. These receptors originate from a human donor with HPV-associated anogenital cancer.

The chain has TRBV19 and TRBJ1-6; D remains ambiguous. Trimming pared 3 bases from V and 4 bases from J, leaving 13 bases between. This CDR3 is built from 16 residues. Germline loops: CDR1 LNHDA, CDR2 SQIVND (reference sequence). The CDR3 region is CASSIAGTRYNSPLHF. The CDR3 DNA reads TGTGCCAGTAGTATCGCAGGAACGCGATATAATTCACCCCTCCACTTT.

The chain has TRBV15 and TRBJ1-1; 10 bases fit TRBD1. Germline values: CDR1 LNHNV, CDR2 YYDKDF (reference sequence). This CDR3 comprises 15 residues. J was trimmed by 4 bases and V by 5 bases; bases with no gene match: 7. This chain's CDR3 is CATSAPGTGVTEAFF. CDR3 nucleotide sequence: TGTGCCACCAGCGCTCCCGGGACAGGGGTCACTGAAGCTTTCTTT.

This clone was seen more than once but under ten times. The V call is TRBV27, the J call TRBJ2-5; perhaps TRBD2 as D (5 bases). Germline CDR1 and CDR2: MNHEY and SMNVEV (reference sequence). This CDR3 has 14 residues. V was clipped by 6 bases and J by 3 bases, with 14 bases between them. The CDR3 DNA reads TGTGCCAGCAGCTCGATCAGAGGGAAAGAGACCCAGTACTTC. Translating it yields CASSSIRGKETQYF.

The genes are TRBV7-9 and TRBJ2-7; possible D gene TRBD1, 5 bases. The V end lost 2 bases, the J end lost 5 bases, and 16 bases lay between the germline ends. This CDR3 is built from 15 residues. CDR1 and CDR2 from the germline V gene are SEHNR and FQNEAQ (reference sequence). CDR3 nucleotides: TGTGCCAGCAGCTTAAGAGGCCTACAGGTCGACGAGCAGTACTTC. It codes for CASSLRGLQVDEQYF.

The genes are TRBV6-5 and TRBJ2-1; D is tentatively TRBD1 or TRBD2 (6 bases each). Germline V gene sequence: CDR1 MNHEY, CDR2 SVGAGI. This CDR3 contains 16 residues. Trimming left V 0 bases short and J 1 base short, with 10 bases between. The CDR3 bases are TGTGCCAGCAGTTACTCGACGGGGGCGTCCTACAATGAGCAGTTCTTC. Its translation: CASSYSTGASYNEQFF.

This chain links TRBV19 with TRBJ2-7; 7 bases map to TRBD1. The CDR3 spans 15 residues. The J segment lost 3 bases and the V segment lost 3 bases, leaving 8 bases of the junction unmatched. Germline V gene sequence: CDR1 LNHDA, CDR2 SQIVND (reference sequence). The CDR3 protein is CASSIRQGPNYEQYF. DNA of the CDR3: TGTGCCAGTAGTATTCGACAGGGCCCAAACTACGAGCAGTACTTC.

This chain links TRBV7-2 with TRBJ2-6, with 9 nucleotides matching TRBD1. Per germline, CDR1 SGHTA and CDR2 FQGNSA. The CDR3 contains 16 residues. V lost 5 bases, J lost 2 bases, and 4 bases stayed unmatched. The CDR3 DNA sequence: TGTGCCAGCAGCCTCAGACAGGGGGCTGGGGCCAACGTCCTGACTTTC. Translation: CASSLRQGAGANVLTF.

This clone was counted once. The genes are TRBV4-1 and TRBJ2-5; D assignment may be TRBD1 or TRBD2 (5 bases each). This CDR3 has 14 residues. Germline CDR1 is MGHRA and CDR2 is YSYEKL. Trimming pared 1 base from V and 5 bases from J, leaving 11 bases between. The CDR3 region has the DNA TGCGCCAGCAGCCAAGGGGGGAACGGGGAGACCCAGTACTTC. Amino acids: CASSQGGNGETQYF.

The chain is built from TRBV15 and TRBJ1-5, with 10 bases matching TRBD1. This CDR3 comprises 20 residues. Trimming cost V 2 bases and J 2 bases; bases outside gene matches: 15. Germline CDR1 is LNHNV and CDR2 is YYDKDF (reference sequence). CDR3 sequence: CATSRRSPGQGFGRNQPQHF. The CDR3 DNA reads TGTGCCACCAGCAGACGTAGCCCGGGACAGGGGTTTGGTCGCAATCAGCCCCAGCATTTT.

The rearrangement uses TRBV10-3 and TRBJ2-5; 9 bases fit TRBD2. Germline V lookup: CDR1 ENHRY, CDR2 SYGVKD. The V segment lost 8 bases and the J segment 1 base; nucleotides outside the gene matches: 5. The CDR3 sequence is 14 residues long. This CDR3 reads CAIASGVSQETQYF. For the CDR3, the DNA is TGTGCCATCGCTAGCGGGGTCTCCCAAGAGACCCAGTACTTC.

V and J are TRBV5-1 and TRBJ2-7; D is perhaps TRBD2 (6 bases). Trimming cost V 0 bases and J 3 bases, with 7 bases left between them. The CDR3 totals 13 residues. Germline assignment: CDR1 SGHRS and CDR2 YFSETQ. The CDR3 DNA sequence: TGCGCCAGCAGCTTGGGCGGGGTCTACGAGCAGTACTTC. Protein: CASSLGGVYEQYF.

Relative to its sample, this clone is medium-sized. The chain is built from TRBV13 and TRBJ1-1; 8 bases map to TRBD1. CDR1 PRHDT and CDR2 FYEKMQ come from the germline V gene (reference sequence). This CDR3 has 14 amino acids. With V trimmed by 1 base and J by 5 bases, 3 bases remained unmatched. The CDR3, as DNA: TGTGCCAGCAGCTTAGAGGGACAGGAGACTGAAGCTTTCTTT. It encodes CASSLEGQETEAFF.

V usage is TRBV6-6 and J usage is TRBJ1-5; TRBD1 matches 7 bases. V trimming: 7 bases; J trimming: 7 bases; junction bases outside the gene matches: 13. The CDR3 is made up of 15 amino acids. Germline CDR1 and CDR2: MNHNY and SVGAGI (reference sequence). The CDR3 spells CASTRGQVQMQPQHF. Written as DNA, the CDR3 is TGTGCCAGCACCCGCGGACAGGTCCAGATGCAGCCCCAGCATTTT.

The rearrangement uses TRBV27 and TRBJ1-2; 10 bases match TRBD1. Germline CDR1 and CDR2: MNHEY and SMNVEV (reference sequence). This CDR3 region has 15 residues. J lost 4 bases, V lost 4 bases, and 6 bases had no gene match. CDR3 residues: CASSWGTGAAYGYTF. DNA for the CDR3: TGTGCCAGCAGTTGGGGGACAGGGGCCGCCTATGGCTACACCTTC.

This chain uses TRBV7-2 with TRBJ2-3; tentatively, D is TRBD2 (6 bases). The CDR3 loop spans 14 amino acids. V was clipped by 5 bases and J by 2 bases, with 11 bases between them. Germline-derived CDR1 and CDR2 are SGHTA and FQGNSA. The DNA for the CDR3 is TGTGCCAGCAGCCCCCCGCGGGACACAGATACGCAGTATTTT. Translated, it gives CASSPPRDTDTQYF.

The chain has TRBV5-1 and TRBJ2-5; the match to TRBD2 covers 14 bases. The junction had 5 bases not matched to a gene; V was cut back by 3 bases and J by 7 bases. CDR1 and CDR2 (germline): SGHRS, YFSETQ. There are 15 residues in the CDR3. The CDR3 nucleotides read TGCGCCAGCAGCTATGGGGGACTAGCGGGAGCGACCCAGTACTTC. Its protein is CASSYGGLAGATQYF.

This chain uses TRBV5-1 with TRBJ2-5; TRBD2 might be the D (5 bases). Germline CDR1 SGHRS, CDR2 YFSETQ. V was pared by 4 bases and J by 5 bases, with 12 bases between. This CDR3 spans 13 amino acids. For the CDR3, the DNA is TGCGCCAGCAGCGGGAGTATGGGGGAGACCCAGTACTTC. Amino acids: CASSGSMGETQYF.

The chain carries TRBV5-1 and TRBJ2-7, with D perhaps TRBD1 or TRBD2 (5 bases each). Deletions cut 2 bases from V and 0 bases from J, with 15 bases between. The CDR3 sequence is 16 residues long. Germline CDR1 and CDR2: SGHRS and YFSETQ. The CDR3 nucleotides are TGCGCCAGCAGCTTACTAGGGCAGACAGTCTCCTACGAGCAGTACTTC. Translation: CASSLLGQTVSYEQYF. The full variable domain, completed using reference TRBV5-1 and TRBJ2-7, is KAGVTQTPRYLIKTRGQQVTLSCSPISGHRSVSWYQQTPGQGLQFLFEYFSETQRNKGNFPGRFSGRQFSNSRSEMNVSTLELGDSALYLCASSLLGQTVSYEQYFGPGTRLTVT.

The V gene is TRBV4-3, the J gene TRBJ1-5, with a possible D match to TRBD1 (6 bases). The CDR3 has 13 amino acids. Germline CDR1 is LGHNA and CDR2 is YSLEER. V was pared by 2 bases and J by 13 bases, with 15 bases between. CDR3 bases: TGCGCCAGCAGCCAAAACAGGGTGGGACCACAGCATTTT. Translation gives CASSQNRVGPQHF.

J is TRBJ1-2 and V is TRBV6-5; 11 nucleotides agree with TRBD1. The ends lost 3 bases at V and 5 bases at J; junction bases unmatched: 8. This CDR3 spans 16 amino acids. Germline V CDR1 and CDR2: MNHEY, SVGAGI. The CDR3: CASSYSGQGAQYGYTF. Here the CDR3 DNA reads TGTGCCAGCAGTTATTCCGGACAGGGGGCACAGTATGGCTACACCTTC.

The rearrangement uses TRBV10-1 and TRBJ2-7, with 7 nucleotides matching TRBD1. The CDR3 extends over 15 amino acids. Germline CDR1 is WNHNN and CDR2 is SYGVQD (reference sequence). V shed 4 bases and J 3 bases; nucleotides not matched to a gene: 9. The CDR3 region is CASSGIRTGHYEQYF. The CDR3 nucleotides are TGCGCCAGCAGTGGGATTCGGACAGGTCACTACGAGCAGTACTTC.

The chain uses TRBV5-1 and TRBJ2-1; 10 bases are shared with TRBD2. The CDR3 is made up of 17 amino acids. Germline lookup yields CDR1 SGHRS and CDR2 YFSETQ. The V gene end was trimmed by 4 bases and the J gene end by 2 bases; junction bases not matched to a gene: 9. Here the CDR3 reads CASSLQVAGGTYNEQFF. CDR3 bases: TGCGCCAGCAGCCTCCAGGTAGCGGGGGGCACCTACAATGAGCAGTTCTTC. The full variable domain, in which reference TRBV5-1 and TRBJ2-1 provide the parts outside the CDR3, is KAGVTQTPRYLIKTRGQQVTLSCSPISGHRSVSWYQQTPGQGLQFLFEYFSETQRNKGNFPGRFSGRQFSNSRSEMNVSTLELGDSALYLCASSLQVAGGTYNEQFFGPGTRLTVL.